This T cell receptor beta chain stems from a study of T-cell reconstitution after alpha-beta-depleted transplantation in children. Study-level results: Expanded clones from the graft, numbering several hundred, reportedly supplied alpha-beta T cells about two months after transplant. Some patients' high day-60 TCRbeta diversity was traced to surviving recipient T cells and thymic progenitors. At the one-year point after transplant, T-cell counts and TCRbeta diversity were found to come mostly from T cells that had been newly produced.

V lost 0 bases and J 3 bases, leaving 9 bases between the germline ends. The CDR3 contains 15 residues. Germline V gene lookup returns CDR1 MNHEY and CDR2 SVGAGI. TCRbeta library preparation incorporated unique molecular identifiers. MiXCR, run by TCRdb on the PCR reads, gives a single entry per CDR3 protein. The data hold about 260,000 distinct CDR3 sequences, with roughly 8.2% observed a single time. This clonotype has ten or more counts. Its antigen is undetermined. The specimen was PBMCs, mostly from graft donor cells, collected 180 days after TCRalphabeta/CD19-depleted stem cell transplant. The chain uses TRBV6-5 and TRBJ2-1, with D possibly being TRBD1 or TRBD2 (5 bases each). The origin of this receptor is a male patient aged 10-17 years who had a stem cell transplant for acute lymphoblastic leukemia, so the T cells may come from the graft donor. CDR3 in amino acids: CASSYSGTNYNEQFF. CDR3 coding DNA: TGTGCCAGCAGTTACTCCGGGACGAACTACAATGAGCAGTTCTTC.